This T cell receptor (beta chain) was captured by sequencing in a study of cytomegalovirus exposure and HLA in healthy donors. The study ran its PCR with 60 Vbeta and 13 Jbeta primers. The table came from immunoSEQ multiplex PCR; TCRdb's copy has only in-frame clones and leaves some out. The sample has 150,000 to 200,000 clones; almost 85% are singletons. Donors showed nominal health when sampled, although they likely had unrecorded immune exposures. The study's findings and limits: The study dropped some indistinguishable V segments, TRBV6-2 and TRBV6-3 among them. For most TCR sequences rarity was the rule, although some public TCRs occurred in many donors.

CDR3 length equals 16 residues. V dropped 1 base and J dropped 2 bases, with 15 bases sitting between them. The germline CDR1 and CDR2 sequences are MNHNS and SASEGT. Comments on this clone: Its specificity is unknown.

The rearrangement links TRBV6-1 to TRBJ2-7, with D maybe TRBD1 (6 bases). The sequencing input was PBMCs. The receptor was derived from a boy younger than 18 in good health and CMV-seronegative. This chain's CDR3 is CASSEETGTLAYEQYF. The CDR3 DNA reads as TGTGCCAGCAGTGAAGAAACCGGGACACTCGCCTACGAGCAGTACTTC.